Presented here are 24 T cell receptor beta chains from one specimen sequenced in a study of T-cell memory formation after mild COVID-19. From the 5' RACE reads, TCRdb called clonotypes with MiXCR, one entry per CDR3 protein. This sample has 540,000 or so distinct CDR3 sequences, with approximately 20% found just once. Source material: PBMCs or a T cell subset sorted from them (not recorded which). The receptors shown here come from an adult woman who had mild COVID-19 (a few samples of this study predate the infection). Cell type and time point are not known.

In this sample, this clonotype turned up a few times. V and J are TRBV20-1 and TRBJ1-2, with D perhaps TRBD1 (5 bases). Germline V gene data show CDR1 as DFQATT and CDR2 as SNEGSKA (reference sequence). The V gene lost 7 bases and the J gene lost 2 bases, with 11 bases spanning the gap. This CDR3 spans 12 amino acids. The CDR3 is CSGLGPNYGYTF. The CDR3 region has the DNA TGCAGTGGGTTGGGACCCAACTATGGCTACACCTTC.

The CDR3 nucleotides are TGTGCCAGCAGTTTATCGACCAGGATAGGCTACAATCAGCCCCAGCATTTT. It specifies CASSLSTRIGYNQPQHF. The chain links TRBV12-3 or TRBV12-4 to TRBJ1-5; no definite D call. V dropped 2 bases and J dropped 3 bases, with 17 bases sitting between them. The CDR3 length is 17 residues.

This clonotype was observed many times. One junction end disagrees with the germline gene, perhaps due to a read error. The rearrangement joins TRBV7-7 to TRBJ2-3, with D maybe TRBD2 (5 bases). The CDR3 is 14 amino acids. Germline values: CDR1 SSHAT, CDR2 FNYEAQ (reference sequence). The CDR3 sequence: CASSSMTGTDTQYF. The CDR3 bases are TGTGCTAGCAGCTCCATGACGGGAACAGATACGCAGTATTTT.

This clonotype has more than one count but fewer than ten. The chain couples TRBV7-6 to TRBJ2-1; no reliable D call. CDR3 length equals 11 residues. V lost 8 bases, J lost 6 bases, and 8 bases lay in between. From germline, CDR1 is SGHVS and CDR2 FNYEAQ. The CDR3 region has the DNA TGTGCCAGCTCCTCCCGCAATGAGCAGTTCTTC. Protein: CASSSRNEQFF.

The V gene is TRBV19, the J gene TRBJ2-5; D perhaps matches TRBD1 (6 bases). The CDR3 runs 16 residues. Trimming stripped 1 base from V and 3 bases from J, with 15 bases between. The germline gives CDR1 LNHDA, CDR2 SQIVND (reference sequence). CDR3: CASSIGQAVGEETQYF. As DNA, the CDR3 is TGTGCCAGTAGTATAGGACAGGCCGTGGGGGAAGAGACCCAGTACTTC.

CDR3 DNA sequence: TGCAGTGCTGGTCTTAGGGCCGGCCAAGAGACCCAGTACTTC. It yields the protein CSAGLRAGQETQYF. The rearrangement uses TRBV20-1 and TRBJ2-5, with D hard to call. The germline V and J ends were trimmed by 5 bases and 1 base, with 14 bases remaining between them. The germline V gene encodes CDR1 DFQATT and CDR2 SNEGSKA (reference sequence). This CDR3 region has 14 residues.

This clonotype was seen ten or more times. The J gene is TRBJ2-1, the V gene TRBV4-1, with TRBD2 identical over 10 bases. V was pared by 5 bases and J by 3 bases, with 7 bases of the junction left unmatched. CDR3 length equals 16 residues. Looked up from germline, CDR1 is MGHRA and CDR2 is YSYEKL. This CDR3 is CASSRDGLADYNEQFF. CDR3 coding DNA: TGCGCCAGCAGCAGAGATGGACTAGCGGACTACAATGAGCAGTTCTTC.

V gene TRBV24-1 combines with J gene TRBJ2-2; perhaps TRBD1 as D (6 bases). The V and J ends lost 7 bases and 0 bases respectively, with 20 bases between them. Germline-derived CDR1 and CDR2 are KGHDR and SFDVKD. The CDR3 loop spans 18 amino acids. DNA for the CDR3: TGTGCCACCAGCTCGGGAACCGGGACATCCACGAACACCGGGGAGCTGTTTTTT. Translated: CATSSGTGTSTNTGELFF.

The gene calls are TRBV4-2 and TRBJ1-5; D is possibly TRBD1 (5 bases). With 1 base removed from V and 0 bases from J, the gap between germline ends came to 7 bases. This CDR3 is 15 amino acids long. From germline, CDR1 is LGHNA and CDR2 YNFKEQ. CDR3 coding DNA: TGTGCCAGCAGCCAAGTCCAGGGTAGCAATCAGCCCCAGCATTTT. Translating gives CASSQVQGSNQPQHF.

This clonotype was counted many times. The gene calls are TRBV9 and TRBJ1-6; a possible D gene is TRBD1 (6 bases). Trimming removed 1 base at V and 9 bases at J, with 14 bases between. In germline, CDR1 is SGDLS, CDR2 YYNGEE. This CDR3 comprises 15 residues. The CDR3 DNA reads as TGTGCCAGCAGCGTACATCAGGGGTTGGGTTCACCCCTCCACTTT. This encodes CASSVHQGLGSPLHF.

This clonotype came up a few times. The V gene is TRBV7-8, the J gene TRBJ2-3; D assignment may be TRBD1 or TRBD2 (5 bases each). This CDR3 has 18 residues. Trimming left V 4 bases short and J 2 bases short, with 22 bases between. Germline CDR1 reads SGHVS; CDR2 reads FQNEAQ. The CDR3 loop reads CASSSGPTGGIYTDTQYF. The CDR3 region has the DNA TGTGCCAGCAGCTCGGGGCCGACTGGGGGAATTTACACAGATACGCAGTATTTT.

This chain uses TRBV7-9 with TRBJ2-1; 8 nucleotides align to TRBD2. The CDR3 is made up of 15 amino acids. Germline V gene sequence: CDR1 SEHNR, CDR2 FQNEAQ (reference sequence). The junction had 8 bases not matched to a gene; V was cut back by 8 bases and J by 2 bases. CDR3 sequence reads: CASFSSGGPYNEQFF. The CDR3 coding sequence is TGTGCCAGCTTCTCGTCGGGAGGGCCCTACAATGAGCAGTTCTTC.

J is TRBJ2-6 and V is TRBV5-4; D ambiguous. V shed 6 bases and J shed 0 bases, with 10 bases lying between them. Looked up from germline, CDR1 is SGHNT and CDR2 is YYREEE (reference sequence). The CDR3 has 15 residues. The chain's CDR3 is CASIGTFSGANVLTF. The CDR3 nucleotides read TGTGCCAGCATAGGTACTTTCTCTGGGGCCAACGTCCTGACTTTC.

The rearrangement links TRBV16 to TRBJ2-1, with 9 positions matching TRBD2. CDR1 is KGHSY and CDR2 is FQNENV in the germline V gene. This CDR3 region has 14 residues. The V and J ends lost 3 bases and 10 bases, in that order; junction bases with no gene match: 7. CDR3 nucleotides: TGTGCCAGCAGCCACCCTAGCGGGGAGGGGGAGCAGTTCTTC. This codes for CASSHPSGEGEQFF.

This chain uses TRBV9 with TRBJ2-1, with 11 positions matching TRBD2. The junction had 13 bases not matched to a gene; V was cut back by 2 bases and J by 3 bases. CDR3 length equals 19 residues. CDR1 is SGDLS and CDR2 is YYNGEE in the germline V gene. CDR3 amino acids: CASSVTEASGRSFYNEQFF. The CDR3 bases are TGTGCCAGCAGCGTCACGGAGGCTAGCGGGAGGTCTTTCTACAATGAGCAGTTCTTC.

The chain links TRBV5-1 to TRBJ2-2; 7 positions match TRBD1. This CDR3 is built from 18 residues. V lost 5 bases, J lost 0 bases, and 13 bases stayed unmatched. The V gene's germline CDR1 is SGHRS and CDR2 YFSETQ. Written as DNA, the CDR3 is TGCGCCAGCAGGATGACTTCTAGACAGGGCTCGAACACCGGGGAGCTGTTTTTT. As protein: CASRMTSRQGSNTGELFF.

The chain carries TRBV6-6 and TRBJ2-3, with 8 bases identical to TRBD2. Losses at the gene ends were 0 bases for V and 3 bases for J; bases not matched to a gene: 2. The CDR3 extends over 15 amino acids. In germline, CDR1 is MNHNY, CDR2 SVGAGI (reference sequence). CDR3 sequence: CASSYSREDTDTQYF. The CDR3 nucleotides read TGTGCCAGCAGTTACTCGCGGGAGGATACAGATACGCAGTATTTT.

This clonotype was counted a few times. The V gene is TRBV5-1, the J gene TRBJ1-2; D call uncertain. Germline V lookup: CDR1 SGHRS, CDR2 YFSETQ. CDR3 length: 14 residues. The ends were cut back, 0 bases at V and 5 bases at J, with 11 bases in the middle. CDR3 DNA: TGCGCCAGCAGCTTGGGCAGTGGAACTTATGGCTACACCTTC. Translating it yields CASSLGSGTYGYTF.

The chain has TRBV9 and TRBJ2-2, with 7 bases fitting TRBD2. The V and J ends lost 2 bases and 0 bases, in that order; junction bases with no gene match: 7. Germline CDR1 is SGDLS and CDR2 is YYNGEE. This CDR3 contains 17 residues. The chain's CDR3 is CASSVTLASSNTGELFF. The CDR3 DNA is TGTGCCAGCAGCGTTACACTAGCGAGTTCGAACACCGGGGAGCTGTTTTTT.

The chain employs TRBV2 and TRBJ2-3, with D possibly matching TRBD2 (6 bases). The CDR3 runs 20 residues. Germline CDR1 SNHLY, CDR2 FYNNEI. V was clipped by 4 bases and J by 0 bases, with 26 bases between them. CDR3 amino acids: CASSGERLSGMRSSTDTQYF. CDR3 in DNA: TGTGCCAGCAGTGGGGAGAGACTTAGCGGTATGAGGTCTAGCACAGATACGCAGTATTTT.

This chain uses TRBV6-2 or TRBV6-3 with TRBJ2-7; no clear D gene. Trimming stripped 5 bases from V and 2 bases from J, with 7 bases between. CDR1 and CDR2 from the germline V gene are MNHEY and SVGEGT. The CDR3 sequence is 12 residues long. DNA for the CDR3: TGTGCCAGCAGTCCCCTTCCCTACGAGCAGTACTTC. Amino acids: CASSPLPYEQYF.

This clonotype was observed a few times. The chain couples TRBV30 to TRBJ1-3, with no clear D. CDR1 and CDR2 (germline): GTSNPN, SVGIG (reference sequence). The CDR3 is 15 amino acids. Trimming took 3 bases from V and 1 from J, leaving 13 bases between them. The CDR3 DNA reads TGTGCCTGGAGACCCCTCGTTATATCTGGAAACACCATATATTTT. Amino acid sequence: CAWRPLVISGNTIYF.

This chain links TRBV6-2 or TRBV6-3 with TRBJ1-5; no clear D. V lost 7 bases and J lost 4, with 11 bases in between. CDR3 length equals 13 residues. Germline lookup yields CDR1 MNHEY and CDR2 SVGEGT. CDR3 region: CASTIGGNQPQHF. In nucleotides, the CDR3 is TGTGCCAGCACTATAGGAGGGAATCAGCCCCAGCATTTT.

The genes are TRBV4-3 and TRBJ2-2; 9 positions agree with TRBD2. V was clipped by 1 base and J by 6 bases; unmatched bases: 9. Looked up from germline, CDR1 is LGHNA and CDR2 is YSLEER. This CDR3 has 17 amino acids. The CDR3 loop reads CASSQVGSGRTSGELFF. DNA of the CDR3: TGCGCCAGCAGCCAAGTAGGAAGCGGGAGGACCTCCGGGGAGCTGTTTTTT.